Below are 22 T cell receptor beta chains sequenced from a single sample in a study of shared clonotypes between healthy human individuals. Data came from immunoSEQ multiplex PCR; TCRdb stores just in-frame clones and leaves some out. There are about 470,000 clones in the sample; roughly 77% occur only once, and under 15% lies in the top ten. The material sequenced was PBMCs. These receptors were collected from a woman aged 40-49 years in good health. Some clones in this sample may be carry-over from other donors' samples.

CDR3 coding DNA: TGTGCCAGCAGCTCCAGATTACTAGCCAGCGAGCAGTACTTC. Protein product: CASSSRLLASEQYF. The chain recombines TRBV7-2 with TRBJ2-7; D may be TRBD2 (6 bases). Deletions cut 4 bases from V and 6 bases from J, with 16 bases between. The V gene's germline CDR1 is SGHTA and CDR2 FQGNSA. This CDR3 spans 14 amino acids.

The CDR3 nucleotides read TGTGCCAGCAGCTTGAGCGGGGGTAGTACTGAAGCTTTCTTT. Amino acids: CASSLSGGSTEAFF. The rearrangement links TRBV7-2 to TRBJ1-1; TRBD1 might be the D (5 bases). Germline V lookup: CDR1 SGHTA, CDR2 FQGNSA. The CDR3 loop spans 14 amino acids. Trimming left V 3 bases short and J 5 bases short, with 13 bases between.

This clone was detected only a few times. This chain joins TRBV6-1 and TRBJ1-2; D is undetermined. CDR3 size: 13 residues. Germline V gene lookup returns CDR1 MNHNS and CDR2 SASEGT. Trimming stripped 3 bases from V and 4 bases from J, with 9 bases between. The CDR3 loop reads CASSDWGAYGYTF. The CDR3 nucleotides are TGTGCCAGCAGTGATTGGGGAGCCTATGGCTACACCTTC.

The chain joins TRBV7-8 to TRBJ2-7; D is unclear. The CDR3 contains 14 residues. Trimming left V 1 base short and J 1 base short, with 8 bases between. From germline, CDR1 is SGHVS and CDR2 FQNEAQ. CDR3 bases: TGTGCCAGCAGCTTAGTTCGCAGTTCCTACGAGCAGTACTTC. It specifies CASSLVRSSYEQYF.

This clone has just one count. The chain joins TRBV6-1 to TRBJ2-3; no definite D call. V shed 4 bases and J shed 6 bases, with 17 bases lying between them. This CDR3 spans 15 amino acids. Germline loops: CDR1 MNHNS, CDR2 SASEGT. The CDR3 is CASSVPMLGLDTQYF. The CDR3 region has the DNA TGTGCCAGCAGTGTTCCAATGTTGGGGTTGGATACGCAGTATTTT.

This clone was seen more than once but under ten times. The chain joins TRBV7-3 to TRBJ2-1; TRBD2 aligns across 7 bases. From germline, CDR1 is SGHTA and CDR2 FQGTGA. The J segment lost 2 bases and the V segment lost 4 bases, leaving 8 bases of the junction unmatched. This CDR3 contains 16 residues. The CDR3 region is CASSYVASGTYNEQFF. CDR3 DNA sequence: TGTGCCAGCAGCTATGTGGCTAGCGGAACCTACAATGAGCAGTTCTTC.

This clone has a handful of counts. The CDR3: CASSRGQSYEQYF. In nucleotides, the CDR3 is TGTGCCAGCAGTAGGGGACAGTCCTACGAGCAGTACTTC. The V and J genes are TRBV6-1 and TRBJ2-7; 7 positions agree with TRBD1. CDR1 is MNHNS and CDR2 is SASEGT in the germline V gene. The trim removed 5 bases at V and 1 base at J, leaving 2 bases unmatched. The CDR3 covers 13 residues.

This clone has just one count. This CDR3 is also generated by other DNA sequences in the sample. V and J are TRBV7-3 and TRBJ2-3, with 11 positions matching TRBD2. V was clipped by 4 bases and J by 0 bases; unmatched bases: 3. The germline V gene has CDR1 SGHTA and CDR2 FQGTGA. CDR3 size: 16 residues. The CDR3 DNA follows: TGTGCCAGCAGCTCGGGACTAGCGGCTAGCACAGATACGCAGTATTTT. It specifies CASSSGLAASTDTQYF.

The J gene is TRBJ2-2, the V gene TRBV2; D is ambiguous. The CDR3 is 14 residues long. Trimming left V 4 bases short and J 2 bases short, with 8 bases between. CDR1 and CDR2 (germline): SNHLY, FYNNEI. The CDR3 spells CASSAARNTGELFF. The CDR3 DNA is TGTGCCAGCAGTGCGGCCAGAAACACCGGGGAGCTGTTTTTT. The full variable domain, completed using reference TRBV2 and TRBJ2-2, is EPEVTQTPSHQVTQMGQEVILRCVPISNHLYFYWYRQILGQKVEFLVSFYNNEISEKSEIFDDQFSVERPDGSNFTLKIRSTKLEDSAMYFCASSAARNTGELFFGEGSRLTVL.

V is TRBV30 and J is TRBJ1-5, with D uncertain. V lost 5 bases and J lost 2, with 10 bases in between. In germline, CDR1 is GTSNPN, CDR2 SVGIG (reference sequence). The length of the CDR3 is 13 residues. The CDR3 coding sequence is TGTGCCTGGGGCTATGGGGGCAATCAGCCCCAGCATTTT. It yields the protein CAWGYGGNQPQHF.

The chain has TRBV4-3 and TRBJ2-1; no firm D call. CDR1 and CDR2 (germline): LGHNA, YSLEER. The CDR3 spans 14 residues. The V end lost 4 bases, the J end lost 9 bases, and 16 bases lay between the germline ends. Here the CDR3 DNA reads TGCGCCAGCAGCCGCCTCGCCTGGGGTGGTGAGCAGTTCTTC. It specifies CASSRLAWGGEQFF.

This chain uses TRBV6-5 with TRBJ1-2, with a tentative D call TRBD1 (5 bases). The germline gives CDR1 MNHEY, CDR2 SVGAGI. CDR3 size: 14 residues. Trimming shortened V by 4 bases and J by 5 bases, and 14 bases separated the two germline ends. The CDR3 nucleotides are TGTGCCAGCAGTTCGACCAGGGTTGGGTATGGCTACACCTTC. Translated, it gives CASSSTRVGYGYTF.

The chain carries TRBV4-2 and TRBJ2-7; 8 bases are shared with TRBD2. The CDR3 totals 15 residues. CDR1 and CDR2 (germline): LGHNA, YNFKEQ. V dropped 0 bases and J dropped 3; count of bases not matched to a gene: 4. In DNA form, the CDR3 reads TGTGCCAGCAGCCAAGATCGCGGGAGGATCTACGAGCAGTACTTC. It encodes CASSQDRGRIYEQYF.

This clone was observed once. The chain combines TRBV7-2 with TRBJ1-1, with no clear D. The V and J ends lost 1 base and 1 base respectively, with 10 bases between them. CDR1 and CDR2 from the germline V gene are SGHTA and FQGNSA. The CDR3 sequence is 15 residues long. In DNA form, the CDR3 reads TGTGCCAGCAGCTTAGTAGGGCATGGGAACACTGAAGCTTTCTTT. Amino acids: CASSLVGHGNTEAFF. The variable domain in full, with the rest retrieved from reference TRBV7-2 and TRBJ1-1, is GAGVSQSPSNKVTEKGKDVELRCDPISGHTALYWYRQSLGQGLEFLIYFQGNSAPDKSGLPSDRFSAERTGGSVSTLTIQRTQQEDSAVYLCASSLVGHGNTEAFFGQGTRLTVV.

The chain combines TRBV25-1 with TRBJ1-4, with TRBD1 as a possible D gene (5 bases). Per the germline V gene, CDR1 is MGHDK and CDR2 is SYGVNS. The CDR3 extends over 15 amino acids. Trimming stripped 5 bases from V and 5 bases from J, with 15 bases between. CDR3 in amino acids: CASSPAGGGNEKLFF. CDR3 in DNA: TGTGCCAGCAGTCCCGCCGGGGGTGGGAATGAAAAACTGTTTTTT.

The chain employs TRBV4-3 and TRBJ1-4; D uncertain. V was pared by 5 bases and J by 8 bases, with 18 bases between. This CDR3 is 15 amino acids long. Germline loops: CDR1 LGHNA, CDR2 YSLEER. The CDR3, as DNA: TGCGCCAGCAGCATTCAATTTGGAGGGTTAGAAAAACTGTTTTTT. Residues: CASSIQFGGLEKLFF.

V is TRBV13 and J is TRBJ2-2; 10 bases line up with TRBD1. The germline CDR1 and CDR2 sequences are PRHDT and FYEKMQ (reference sequence). The V segment lost 3 bases and the J segment 0 bases; nucleotides outside the gene matches: 1. CDR3 length: 16 residues. CDR3 residues: CASSLGTGANTGELFF. In DNA form, the CDR3 reads TGTGCCAGCAGCTTGGGGACAGGGGCGAACACCGGGGAGCTGTTTTTT.

V is TRBV6-6 and J is TRBJ2-7, with D uncertain. The CDR3 runs to 12 residues. The germline CDR1 and CDR2 sequences are MNHNY and SVGAGI (reference sequence). Trimming took off 3 bases at V and 1 base at J, with 4 bases between the two ends. CDR3 in amino acids: CASSYSSYEQYF. CDR3 nucleotide sequence: TGTGCCAGCAGTTATAGTTCCTACGAGCAGTACTTC.

V and J are TRBV11-2 and TRBJ1-1; D is possibly TRBD1 (6 bases). Germline V gives CDR1 SGHAT, CDR2 FQNNGV. CDR3 length: 14 amino acids. V was clipped by 0 bases and J by 9 bases, with 14 bases between them. The CDR3 reads CASSLEFRGQQAFF. The CDR3 DNA is TGTGCCAGCAGCTTAGAGTTCCGGGGGCAACAAGCTTTCTTT.

This rearrangement joins TRBV5-1 to TRBJ1-2; no definite D call. Germline V gene sequence: CDR1 SGHRS, CDR2 YFSETQ. V was trimmed by 1 base and J by 2 bases, leaving 12 bases between them. The CDR3 sequence is 15 residues long. For the CDR3, the DNA is TGCGCCAGCAGCTTGTCGGGCCCGAACAACTATGGCTACACCTTC. Residues: CASSLSGPNNYGYTF.

This sequence joins TRBV28 and TRBJ2-7; D gene ambiguous. The CDR3 runs 13 residues. CDR1 is MDHEN and CDR2 is SYDVKM in the germline V gene. Trimming cost V 2 bases and J 4 bases, with 9 bases left between them. CDR3 nucleotides: TGTGCCAGCAGTTTACAGCTGGGTTACGAGCAGTACTTC. This translates into CASSLQLGYEQYF.

V usage is TRBV19 and J usage is TRBJ1-4; D gene uncertain. V lost 10 bases and J 7 bases, leaving 19 bases between the germline ends. Per germline, CDR1 LNHDA and CDR2 SQIVND (reference sequence). This CDR3 is built from 14 residues. This CDR3 is CATHRGLSTEKLFF. CDR3 DNA: TGTGCCACCCACCGCGGACTCTCGACTGAAAAACTGTTTTTT.